This T cell receptor (beta chain) was recovered during a study of cytomegalovirus exposure and HLA in healthy donors. Study-wide context: Early released data comprised tens of millions of unique TCRs from HLA-typed donors.

Study-wide findings and caveats: When analyzed later, the rates of TCR association showed variation by HLA locus, with DRB1 the most and HLA-C the fewest. V- and J-gene trimming of TCR beta was linked (in a later analysis) to a missense DCLRE1C variant. Earlier analysis found most TCR beta V segments productive about 87% or about 30% of the time.

This clone was found once. Its antigen is currently unknown. V gave up 8 bases and J gave up 4 bases; unmatched junction bases: 3. Germline values: CDR1 MNHEY, CDR2 SMNVEV (reference sequence). This CDR3 region has 13 residues. 13 Jbeta primers and 60 Vbeta primers were used for the PCR. The data were produced by immunoSEQ multiplex PCR, yet TCRdb's version contains in-frame clones alone and is incomplete. The sample has about 200,000 clones, over 65% seen once. This clonotype was obtained from a woman in her twenties or thirties in good health and CMV-seronegative. The chain uses TRBV27 and TRBJ2-1; the match to TRBD1 covers 9 bases. The sample was PBMCs. CDR3 sequence (DNA): TGTGCCAGCCGGGACAGGGCATACAATGAGCAGTTCTTC. Residues: CASRDRAYNEQFF.